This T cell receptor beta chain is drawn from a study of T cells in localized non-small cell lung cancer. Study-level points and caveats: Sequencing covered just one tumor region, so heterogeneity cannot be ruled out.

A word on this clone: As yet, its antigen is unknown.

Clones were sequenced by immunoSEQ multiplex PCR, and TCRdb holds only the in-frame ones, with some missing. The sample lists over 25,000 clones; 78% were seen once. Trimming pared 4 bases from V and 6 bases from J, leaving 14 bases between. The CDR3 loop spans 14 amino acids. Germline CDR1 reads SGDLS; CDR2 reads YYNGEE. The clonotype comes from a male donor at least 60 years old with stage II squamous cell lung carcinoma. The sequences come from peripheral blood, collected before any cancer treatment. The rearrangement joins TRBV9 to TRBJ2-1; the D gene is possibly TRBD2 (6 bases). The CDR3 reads CASSFPPGSNEQFF. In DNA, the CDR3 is TGTGCCAGCAGCTTCCCCCCCGGGAGCAATGAGCAGTTCTTC.